This T cell receptor beta chain was sequenced during a study of blood T cell repertoires in COVID-19. Study context: T cells, B-cell-depleted T cells, or PBMCs provided the cDNA or gDNA that served as material.

The V and J ends lost 4 bases and 2 bases respectively, with 11 bases between them. Germline V lookup: CDR1 MDHEN, CDR2 SYDVKM. This CDR3 contains 15 residues. In the original analysis: Reference gene primer amplification gave estimated nucleated cell counts. TCRdb's copy holds only in-frame clones and misses some; the assay was immunoSEQ multiplex PCR. From that table come the V and J calls and clone size; the DNA was used to work out D and trimming. This table has approximately 200,000 clones, about 85% appearing once. Ages ranged from roughly 18 to 100 years, with residence in about two dozen US areas. Symptom resolution, clearance, or two negative PCRs marked the recovered donors of Cohort 3. This clone was recorded a few times.

This chain links TRBV28 with TRBJ1-4; TRBD1 might be the D (6 bases). The sample was PBMCs or T cells enriched from blood (not recorded which). This receptor was identified in a man in his forties who had recovered from COVID-19. The CDR3 here is CASSSQDSTNEKLFF. The CDR3 DNA is TGTGCCAGCAGTTCTCAGGACAGTACTAATGAAAAACTGTTTTTT.